Below, 30 T cell receptor beta chains from the same sample are listed, as sequenced in a study of blood T cell repertoires in COVID-19. The table came from immunoSEQ multiplex PCR; TCRdb's copy has only in-frame clones and leaves some out. The sample holds 80,000 or so clones, roughly 90% seen once. What was sequenced was peripheral blood. These receptors all stem from a human donor in a cohort sampled during active COVID-19.

The rearrangement links TRBV27 to TRBJ1-2; 7 positions match TRBD1. Germline CDR1 and CDR2: MNHEY and SMNVEV (reference sequence). The J segment lost 0 bases and the V segment lost 6 bases, leaving 13 bases of the junction unmatched. There are 17 residues in the CDR3. Here the CDR3 reads CASRRSGTAKANYGYTF. CDR3 nucleotide sequence: TGTGCCAGCAGGAGGTCCGGGACAGCAAAAGCTAACTATGGCTACACCTTC.

DNA of the CDR3: TGTGCCAGCAGCTTGGGGGAATACAGGGTATTAGAGTACGAGCAGTACTTC. Its translation: CASSLGEYRVLEYEQYF. The chain couples TRBV5-6 to TRBJ2-7, with a tentative D call TRBD1 (6 bases). With 0 bases removed from V and 4 bases from J, the gap between germline ends came to 20 bases. The CDR3 runs 17 residues. Germline lookup yields CDR1 SGHDT and CDR2 YYEEEE.

The CDR3 DNA is TGTGCCAGCAGTGGGGTTAGCGGGGGCCGCGAACAAAGCACAGATACGCAGTATTTT. Encoded protein: CASSGVSGGREQSTDTQYF. The chain joins TRBV2 to TRBJ2-3; 9 nucleotides agree with TRBD2. Trimming removed 4 bases from V and 0 bases from J; junction bases left unmatched: 14. Germline assignment: CDR1 SNHLY and CDR2 FYNNEI. The CDR3 covers 19 residues.

This rearrangement joins TRBV18 to TRBJ2-5, with a possible D match to TRBD1 (5 bases). V was pared by 4 bases and J by 2 bases, with 11 bases between. Germline-derived CDR1 and CDR2 are KGHSH and LQKENI. The CDR3 extends over 14 amino acids. CDR3 in DNA: TGTGCCAGCTCACTTCGACCAGGGCAAGAGACCCAGTACTTC. As protein: CASSLRPGQETQYF. The full variable domain, with the rest looked up from reference TRBV18 and TRBJ2-5, is NAGVMQNPRHLVRRRGQEARLRCSPMKGHSHVYWYRQLPEEGLKFMVYLQKENIIDESGMPKERFSAEFPKEGPSILRIQQVVRGDSAAYFCASSLRPGQETQYFGPGTRLLVL.

This sequence joins TRBV28 and TRBJ2-1; 14 nucleotides line up with TRBD2. Germline V gives CDR1 MDHEN, CDR2 SYDVKM. The CDR3 loop spans 19 amino acids. With V trimmed by 6 bases and J by 5 bases, 15 bases remained unmatched. CDR3 region: CASSTTRRGLAGVDNEQFF. The CDR3 region has the DNA TGTGCCAGCAGCACCACACGCCGGGGACTAGCGGGAGTTGACAATGAGCAGTTCTTC.

The rearrangement uses TRBV7-6 and TRBJ1-5; D is perhaps TRBD1 (5 bases). This CDR3 is 15 amino acids long. Trimming left V 1 base short and J 2 bases short, with 9 bases between. Germline V lookup: CDR1 SGHVS, CDR2 FNYEAQ. The DNA for the CDR3 is TGTGCCAGCAGCTTAGACAGGTCTGGCAATCAGCCCCAGCATTTT. Residues: CASSLDRSGNQPQHF.

The V call is TRBV18, the J call TRBJ2-7, with 8 bases matching TRBD2. Trimming cost V 6 bases and J 1 base; bases outside gene matches: 5. The CDR3 extends over 14 amino acids. Germline V gene lookup returns CDR1 KGHSH and CDR2 LQKENI. CDR3 amino acids: CASSQTSGSYEQYF. As DNA, the CDR3 is TGTGCCAGCTCTCAAACTAGCGGTTCCTACGAGCAGTACTTC. Based on the CDR3 plus reference TRBV18 and TRBJ2-7, the full variable domain is NAGVMQNPRHLVRRRGQEARLRCSPMKGHSHVYWYRQLPEEGLKFMVYLQKENIIDESGMPKERFSAEFPKEGPSILRIQQVVRGDSAAYFCASSQTSGSYEQYFGPGTRLTVT.

The genes are TRBV3-1 (or the pseudogene TRBV3-2) and TRBJ1-1; D not certain. Germline V lookup: CDR1 LGHDT, CDR2 YNNKEL (reference sequence). Trimming left V 0 bases short and J 1 base short, with 6 bases between. The CDR3 has 14 residues. CDR3 loop: CASSQEFQNTEAFF. The CDR3 DNA is TGTGCCAGCAGCCAAGAATTTCAGAACACTGAAGCTTTCTTT.

The chain recombines TRBV6-2 or TRBV6-3 with TRBJ2-1, with 7 positions matching TRBD1. CDR1 and CDR2 from the germline V gene are MNHEY and SVGEGT. This CDR3 is 15 amino acids long. The V gene end was trimmed by 5 bases and the J gene end by 8 bases; junction bases not matched to a gene: 12. CDR3: CASSKTLPTGDEQFF. DNA of the CDR3: TGTGCCAGCAGTAAAACACTGCCTACAGGGGATGAGCAGTTCTTC.

The chain couples TRBV4-1 to TRBJ1-2, with 7 bases aligning to TRBD1. This CDR3 is 14 amino acids long. V trimming: 5 bases; J trimming: 5 bases; junction bases outside the gene matches: 8. Per germline, CDR1 MGHRA and CDR2 YSYEKL. The CDR3 protein is CASSSTGTAYGYTF. DNA of the CDR3: TGCGCCAGCAGCTCGACCGGGACAGCTTATGGCTACACCTTC.

The rearrangement uses TRBV28 and TRBJ2-7; D is possibly TRBD2 (6 bases). The CDR3 extends over 13 amino acids. Germline V gene lookup returns CDR1 MDHEN and CDR2 SYDVKM. Trimming took off 8 bases at V and 6 bases at J, with 17 bases between the two ends. CDR3 DNA sequence: TGTGCCAGCGGAGTCTGGGACTCCGGCGAGCAGTACTTC. This translates into CASGVWDSGEQYF.

This clone was recorded only once. The rearrangement uses TRBV28 and TRBJ1-1, with D uncertain. CDR1 is MDHEN and CDR2 is SYDVKM in the germline V gene. There are 10 residues in the CDR3. The V end lost 6 bases, the J end lost 7 bases, and 6 bases lay between the germline ends. The CDR3 DNA follows: TGTGCCAGCAGCCGTAATGAAGCTTTCTTT. Translation: CASSRNEAFF.

The chain has TRBV5-1 and TRBJ1-3; TRBD1 matches at 8 bases. Per the germline V gene, CDR1 is SGHRS and CDR2 is YFSETQ. The CDR3 contains 16 residues. The V segment lost 4 bases and the J segment 4 bases; nucleotides outside the gene matches: 10. Written as DNA, the CDR3 is TGCGCCAGCAGCGAACCCGACAGGGGAAAAGGAAACACCATATATTTT. It codes for CASSEPDRGKGNTIYF.

The CDR3 DNA sequence: TGCGCCAGCAGCTTGGACCCTAGCTCCTATAATTCACCCCTCCACTTT. Protein product: CASSLDPSSYNSPLHF. This chain uses TRBV5-1 with TRBJ1-6; D is uncertain. This CDR3 contains 16 residues. Germline V CDR1 and CDR2: SGHRS, YFSETQ. Trimming left V 0 bases short and J 0 bases short, with 7 bases between.

The chain carries TRBV11-2 and TRBJ2-7; 10 bases match TRBD1. CDR1 SGHAT and CDR2 FQNNGV come from the germline V gene. V gave up 5 bases and J gave up 8 bases; unmatched junction bases: 15. The CDR3 runs 16 residues. CDR3 in DNA: TGTGCCAGCAGCCAAATACCGGGACAGGGGTGGGGGCAGCAGTACTTC. Amino acids: CASSQIPGQGWGQQYF.

The chain recombines TRBV3-1 (or the pseudogene TRBV3-2) with TRBJ2-2; D is undetermined. The CDR3 is 15 residues long. Germline loops: CDR1 LGHDT, CDR2 YNNKEL (reference sequence). V was pared by 7 bases and J by 3 bases, with 15 bases between. The CDR3 nucleotides are TGTGCCAGCAAGTCTTCTAAAGTGGACACCGGGGAGCTGTTTTTT. Its protein product is CASKSSKVDTGELFF.

J is TRBJ2-1 and V is TRBV7-9; 7 bases fit TRBD2. The V gene's germline CDR1 is SEHNR and CDR2 FQNEAQ (reference sequence). J lost 4 bases, V lost 6 bases, and 6 bases had no gene match. The CDR3 runs 14 residues. DNA of the CDR3: TGTGCCAGCAGTAGGGGACTACTTTACAATGAGCAGTTCTTC. Residues: CASSRGLLYNEQFF. The full variable domain, with the rest looked up from reference TRBV7-9 and TRBJ2-1, is DTGVSQNPRHKITKRGQNVTFRCDPISEHNRLYWYRQTLGQGPEFLTYFQNEAQLEKSRLLSDRFSAERPKGSFSTLEIQRTEQGDSAMYLCASSRGLLYNEQFFGPGTRLTVL.

The V call is TRBV9, the J call TRBJ2-2; D gene unclear. Germline V gives CDR1 SGDLS, CDR2 YYNGEE. The ends were cut back, 0 bases at V and 6 bases at J, with 12 bases in the middle. CDR3 length: 15 amino acids. CDR3 in DNA: TGTGCCAGCAGCGTAGGTACAGTCAACGCCGGGGAGCTGTTTTTT. Protein: CASSVGTVNAGELFF.

The V call is TRBV6-5, the J call TRBJ1-2; no reliable D call. The CDR3 is made up of 13 amino acids. V dropped 6 bases and J dropped 4 bases, with 12 bases sitting between them. CDR1 and CDR2 from the germline V gene are MNHEY and SVGAGI. CDR3 region: CASSTNQAYGYTF. DNA of the CDR3: TGTGCCAGCAGCACCAATCAGGCCTATGGCTACACCTTC.

The V gene is TRBV9, the J gene TRBJ2-3; 14 nucleotides agree with TRBD2. J gave up 2 bases and V 6 bases, and 8 bases lay outside the gene matches. Germline V gene lookup returns CDR1 SGDLS and CDR2 YYNGEE. This CDR3 contains 17 residues. The CDR3 reads CASNHRGLAGATDTQYF. The DNA of the CDR3 is TGTGCCAGCAATCATCGGGGACTAGCGGGGGCCACAGATACGCAGTATTTT. Drawing the rest from reference TRBV9 and TRBJ2-3, the complete variable domain is DSGVTQTPKHLITATGQRVTLRCSPRSGDLSVYWYQQSLDQGLQFLIQYYNGEERAKGNILERFSAQQFPDLHSELNLSSLELGDSALYFCASNHRGLAGATDTQYFGPGTRLTVL.

The chain is built from TRBV19 and TRBJ2-1; 14 bases are a match to TRBD2. The CDR3 length is 15 residues. The ends lost 5 bases at V and 8 bases at J; junction bases unmatched: 5. Germline CDR1 reads LNHDA; CDR2 reads SQIVND (reference sequence). The CDR3 nucleotides are TGTGCCAGTAGTCGGACTAGCGGGGGGCGCGATGAGCAGTTCTTC. It specifies CASSRTSGGRDEQFF.

This chain joins TRBV10-1 and TRBJ2-3, with 11 bases matching TRBD2. Germline V gives CDR1 WNHNN, CDR2 SYGVQD (reference sequence). This CDR3 has 16 amino acids. V shed 4 bases and J 1 base; nucleotides not matched to a gene: 4. The CDR3 region has the DNA TGCGCCAGCAGTGCCTCACTAGCGGGGGGCACAGATACGCAGTATTTT. Protein: CASSASLAGGTDTQYF.

The V call is TRBV4-1, the J call TRBJ2-5, with 12 bases that match TRBD2. V gave up 1 base and J gave up 2 bases; unmatched junction bases: 5. The CDR3 loop spans 17 amino acids. Germline V gene lookup returns CDR1 MGHRA and CDR2 YSYEKL. The DNA for the CDR3 is TGCGCCAGCAGCCAAGGACGGACTAGCGGGGATCAAGAGACCCAGTACTTC. Encoded protein: CASSQGRTSGDQETQYF.

The CDR3 sequence: CANYRADYGYTF. CDR3 sequence (DNA): TGTGCCAATTACAGGGCGGACTATGGCTACACCTTC. The chain joins TRBV28 to TRBJ1-2; D is possibly TRBD1 (6 bases). The V gene's germline CDR1 is MDHEN and CDR2 SYDVKM. The CDR3 runs 12 residues. Trimming pared 10 bases from V and 3 bases from J, leaving 12 bases between.

This clone was seen more than once but under ten times. The chain joins TRBV11-3 to TRBJ2-1; 7 bases fit TRBD1. CDR1 is SGHNT, CDR2 YENEEA, per germline. The trim removed 11 bases at V and 4 bases at J, leaving 8 bases unmatched. The length of the CDR3 is 13 residues. The CDR3 protein is CALPWTGYNEQFF. CDR3 DNA: TGTGCCCTGCCGTGGACAGGATACAATGAGCAGTTCTTC.

The J gene is TRBJ2-5, the V gene TRBV5-4, with a weak D call TRBD2 (7 bases). Germline CDR1 SGHNT, CDR2 YYREEE (reference sequence). There are 16 residues in the CDR3. V was shortened by 0 bases and J by 4 bases, with 16 bases between the two germline ends. CDR3 nucleotides: TGTGCCAGCAGCTTGGAAAGGGGGGGGCGACCAGAGACCCAGTACTTC. Translating gives CASSLERGGRPETQYF.

The chain has TRBV27 and TRBJ1-2; TRBD1 aligns across 11 bases. Germline CDR1 is MNHEY and CDR2 is SMNVEV (reference sequence). The CDR3 has 15 residues. V gave up 5 bases and J gave up 8 bases; unmatched junction bases: 10. The CDR3 reads CASSMTGTGGSGYTF. The CDR3 DNA follows: TGTGCCAGCAGTATGACCGGGACAGGGGGTTCAGGCTACACCTTC.

This clone appeared once. The chain carries TRBV2 and TRBJ2-7, with TRBD2 matching over 10 bases. This CDR3 spans 14 amino acids. Germline CDR1 and CDR2: SNHLY and FYNNEI. J lost 4 bases, V lost 8 bases, and 8 bases had no gene match. The CDR3 protein is CASGLTSGPYEQYF. For the CDR3, the DNA is TGTGCCAGCGGGTTGACTAGCGGGCCATACGAGCAGTACTTC.

This clone was recorded only once. The CDR3: CASSLYGDRNTEAFF. CDR3 DNA sequence: TGCGCCAGCAGCTTGTACGGGGATAGGAACACTGAAGCTTTCTTT. V is TRBV5-1 and J is TRBJ1-1; D not resolved. Germline V gives CDR1 SGHRS, CDR2 YFSETQ. Trimming left V 1 base short and J 1 base short, with 11 bases between. The CDR3 spans 15 residues.

This clone has just a few counts. This chain joins TRBV5-1 and TRBJ2-1, with 8 bases matching TRBD2. CDR1 is SGHRS and CDR2 is YFSETQ in the germline V gene. This CDR3 has 14 residues. V lost 4 bases, J lost 7 bases, and 7 bases stayed unmatched. The CDR3: CASSAERGNNEQFF. In DNA form, the CDR3 reads TGCGCCAGCAGCGCCGAGCGGGGGAATAATGAGCAGTTCTTC.